This TCR beta chain originates from a study of CD8 T cells in Susac syndrome (dated 2019 in TCRdb). At the level of the whole study: Repertoire sequencing was used to test whether CD8+ T cell activation and differentiation in Susac syndrome was antigen driven.

Details on this clonotype: Its binding antigen is unknown. No base qualities exist here, and no much larger clone lies one base off it.

Findings and caveats that apply to the study as a whole: The number of individuals in the TCR sequencing and HLA analysis was acknowledged as relatively small.

RNA was extracted using the RNeasy kit, and about 0.45 to 1 microgram was reverse transcribed with random hexamers. TCR beta CDR3 regions were amplified with the immunoSEQ multiplex PCR assay covering 54 Vbeta and 13 Jbeta segments. PCR amplification bias was corrected by using a synthetic template baseline for primer optimization and computational correction. Concerning the study's data processing: Reads were assigned to V, D and J genes according to IMGT and analyzed in immunoSEQ Analyzer, with only productive sequences retained. Clonality was computed as one minus Shannon entropy normalized by log2 of the number of productive unique sequences. For each patient and control, public and private clones were evaluated among the 100 most prevalent clones. Clones were defined as Susac-specific if absent from the healthy and MS cohorts, from approximately 1,100 published viral clones and from other ImmuneACCESS disease sequences. TCRdb reanalyzed the raw reads on its own, using fastp at Q25 for trimming and MiXCR for clone calling, and kept in-frame beta chains. Duplicate CDR3 protein sequences are folded into a single record with the most common DNA and genes. It is TCRdb's table, rather than the study itself, that gives the V and J calls and clone size. In all, the sample holds roughly 200,000 distinct CDR3 sequences, and about 95% of those were seen once. The top ten constitute 0.085% to 0.12% of the sample.

Peripheral blood CD8+ and CD4+ T cells from healthy donors, Susac syndrome patients and multiple sclerosis patients were profiled using high-throughput TCR beta sequencing. The healthy donors served as controls matched for age and sex. Bulk CD8+ and CD4+ T cells were purified by magnetic negative isolation, while CD8+ TEMRA cells were enriched using FACS. Blood was collected in EDTA tubes and processed within 24 hours, with PBMCs isolated through density gradient centrifugation. PBMCs intended for TCR sequencing were frozen in liquid nitrogen and were later thawed in a 37 degrees C water bath. The sorted or isolated CD4+, CD8+ and CD8+ TEMRA cells reached a purity of at least 90%. Looking up the germline V gene (reference sequence) yields CDR1 DFQATT and CDR2 SNEGSKA. For this chain, trimming is 3 bases at the V end and 4 bases at the J end, and the number of junction bases without a gene match is 5. Reading from cysteine to phenylalanine, the CDR3 counts 14 amino acids. The only DNA kept is the CDR3, 42 bases in frame from the first base.

The chain is made from TRBV20-1 and TRBJ2-5, and 10 bases in between align with TRBD2. The sequenced material came from CD4+ T cells from PBMCs. The receptor was isolated from a human donor in good health. The DNA sequence follows: TGCAGTGCTAGTAGAGCGGGAGGGACAGAGACCCAGTACTTC. It is translated as CSASRAGGTETQYF.